One and the same sample provided the 5 T cell receptor beta chains below, sequenced in a study of CD8+CD57+ T cells in acquired aplastic anemia. Patients included in sequencing had previously demonstrated CD8+CD57+ cell expansion by flow cytometry. Profiling that covered TCR beta VDJ and CDR3 relied on genomic DNA as its template. TCRdb re-called the reads with MiXCR, one entry per CDR3 protein. In the table there are about 190,000 distinct CDR3 sequences, roughly half of which are singletons. Sequenced sample: sorted CD4+, CD8+, or CD8+CD57+ T cells (not recorded which) from PBMCs. All receptors derive from a human donor with aplastic anemia.

This clonotype was seen many times. The chain employs TRBV2 and TRBJ2-4; 8 nucleotides agree with TRBD2. Germline CDR1 and CDR2: SNHLY and FYNNEI. The CDR3 sequence is 13 residues long. The V segment lost 4 bases and the J segment 7 bases; nucleotides outside the gene matches: 3. The CDR3 DNA is TGTGCCAGCAGTGGCGCGGGGGGCAACATTCAGTACTTC. Its translation is CASSGAGGNIQYF. Full variable domain (outside the CDR3, taken from reference TRBV2 and TRBJ2-4): EPEVTQTPSHQVTQMGQEVILRCVPISNHLYFYWYRQILGQKVEFLVSFYNNEISEKSEIFDDQFSVERPDGSNFTLKIRSTKLEDSAMYFCASSGAGGNIQYFGAGTRLSVL.

The table lists this clonotype with many counts. The V and J genes are TRBV3-1 and TRBJ2-1; 8 bases are shared with TRBD2. The CDR3 is 15 amino acids. V lost 4 bases, J lost 5 bases, and 7 bases stayed unmatched. Germline CDR1 LGHDT, CDR2 YNNKEL (reference sequence). The CDR3 nucleotides read TGTGCCAGCAGCCTCGCCGGGACTAGAGACAATGAGCAGTTCTTC. This encodes CASSLAGTRDNEQFF.

The chain employs TRBV2 and TRBJ1-2; D is unclear. In germline, CDR1 is SNHLY, CDR2 FYNNEI. V lost 3 bases to trimming and J lost 2 bases, with 19 bases between them. This CDR3 contains 17 residues. CDR3 in DNA: TGTGCCAGCAGTGATGATCTCCTAGGCTCCCTGAACTATGGCTACACCTTC. It is translated as CASSDDLLGSLNYGYTF.

At least ten counts were recorded for this clonotype. The chain carries TRBV12-3 or TRBV12-4 and TRBJ2-7, with 8 bases that match TRBD1. The CDR3 has 15 amino acids. Trimming removed 5 bases from V and 4 bases from J; junction bases left unmatched: 10. This CDR3 reads CASSPPGQAIYEQYF. CDR3 DNA: TGTGCCAGCAGTCCCCCGGGACAGGCCATTTACGAGCAGTACTTC.

The chain combines TRBV11-2 with TRBJ2-7, with D maybe TRBD2 (5 bases). This CDR3 comprises 15 residues. V dropped 0 bases and J dropped 3 bases, with 12 bases sitting between them. Germline-derived CDR1 and CDR2 are SGHAT and FQNNGV. Here the CDR3 reads CASSLDHGEIYEQYF. The CDR3 DNA follows: TGTGCCAGCAGCTTAGATCACGGGGAAATCTACGAGCAGTACTTC.